A selection of T cell receptor beta chains follows, all from one sample in a study of blood T cell repertoires in COVID-19. Data came from immunoSEQ multiplex PCR; TCRdb stores just in-frame clones and leaves some out. Here the sample spans fewer than 75,000 clones, roughly three quarters being singletons. Sequenced material: peripheral blood. These receptors were collected from a man aged 55 to 70 with acute or convalescent COVID-19. Each CDR3 is given without its conserved first and last residue. Each record gives: clone size, J gene, V gene, CDR3 protein. The listing skips clone size in some rows; elsewhere it reads once, few, many or a size class.

>once|TRBJ1-1|TRBV27
ASSPFRGSRTNTEAF
>few|TRBJ1-5|TRBV7-2
ASSLKGGGNQPQH
>NA|TRBJ2-2|TRBV14
ASRGLGQENTGELF
>NA|TRBJ1-1|TRBV10-3
AISDRGTEAF
>NA|TRBJ1-1|TRBV5-4
ASRRSGGDYTEAF
>NA|TRBJ1-5|TRBV10-3
AISDGGNQPQH
>NA|TRBJ2-1|TRBV7-8
ASRQGASYNEQF
>NA|TRBJ1-4|TRBV19
ASSIREEEKLF
>NA|TRBJ1-6|TRBV23-1
ASSHTIKGEAYNSPLH
>NA|TRBJ2-2|TRBV5-4
ASSLVPSGANTGELF
>NA|TRBJ1-2|TRBV7-9
ASSGKHRSTNYGYT
>NA|TRBJ1-1|TRBV27
ASRYGGGEAF
>NA|TRBJ1-1|TRBV5-1
ASSLEGAAATEAF
>NA|TRBJ1-4|TRBV5-1
ASSSRPGATNEKLF
>NA|TRBJ2-3|TRBV7-2
ASSLVEGITLTDTQY
>NA|TRBJ1-6|TRBV19
ASRFNFYGSPLH
>NA|TRBJ1-1|TRBV9
ASSVNRDSSNTEAF
>NA|TRBJ1-6|TRBV27
ASSLKGANSPLH
>NA|TRBJ1-4|TRBV2
ASSLETGVEKLF
>NA|TRBJ1-1|TRBV2
ASSEVAGYTEAF
>NA|TRBJ1-6|TRBV19
ASSLRGQANSPLH
>NA|TRBJ2-7|TRBV7-3
ASSLTGLGEQY
>NA|TRBJ2-1|TRBV5-1
ASSFDRLSNEQF
>NA|TRBJ1-6|TRBV6-1
ASSEGRQGTWNSPLH
>NA|TRBJ1-2|TRBV28
ASKGRARYGYT
>NA|TRBJ1-4|TRBV27
ASSAATGGKKLF
>NA|TRBJ2-5|TRBV5-1
ASSLSTQVETQY
>NA|TRBJ1-1|TRBV5-1
ASRFPDSTEAF
>NA|TRBJ2-5|TRBV28
ASSFSGGTQETQY
>NA|TRBJ1-1|TRBV9
ASSVGQGARTAF
>once|TRBJ2-2|TRBV18
ASSQGASNTGELF
>NA|TRBJ2-7|TRBV6-1
ASSETGDGSYEQY
>NA|TRBJ1-2|TRBV12-3/TRBV12-4
ASSPGGYYGYT
>few|TRBJ2-1|TRBV7-2
ASSPVGGGYNEQF
>NA|TRBJ2-7|TRBV18
ASSPLEGSGEQY
>NA|TRBJ1-2|TRBV6-1
ASSEGPGNSYGYT
>NA|TRBJ1-5|TRBV30
AWSRTSGPQH
>NA|TRBJ1-1|TRBV7-9
ASSLQGTMNTEAF
>NA|TRBJ2-3|TRBV7-8
ASSSSYADSPDTQY
>few|TRBJ2-5|TRBV2
ASRKVLQGGETQY
>NA|TRBJ1-2|TRBV2
ASSRGGTSYGYT
>NA|TRBJ2-5|TRBV29-1
SVDSGGEGATQY
>NA|TRBJ2-2|TRBV5-1
ASSLNTGGDTGELF
>NA|TRBJ2-5|TRBV12-3/TRBV12-4
ASSSGGAETQY
>NA|TRBJ1-5|TRBV7-8
ASSLVVSTGYYSNQPQH
>NA|TRBJ2-1|TRBV4-1
ASSQVTGTSGSNEQF
>NA|TRBJ2-5|TRBV30
AWSVSGKTQY
>NA|TRBJ2-7|TRBV9
ASSVGRSQTYEQY
>NA|TRBJ2-1|TRBV7-6
ASSPLPSGAPSSYNEQF
>few|TRBJ2-5|TRBV4-1
ASSPSDRWGETQY
>few|TRBJ1-2|TRBV2
ASSEVAVLNYGYT
>once|TRBJ1-1|TRBV5-4
ASSLNNGLTEAF
>NA|TRBJ2-1|TRBV24-1
ATSDFLWQQF
>once|TRBJ2-5|TRBV5-1
ASSLIGGGQETQY
>few|TRBJ1-6|TRBV15
ATIRQTNSPLH
>NA|TRBJ2-7|TRBV9
ASSGDRFSGPYEQY
>NA|TRBJ1-1|TRBV24-1
ATVGPYTEAF
>NA|TRBJ2-7|TRBV30
AWVRDRGAYEQY
>NA|TRBJ2-5|TRBV5-1
ASSLGTGGAQETQY
>NA|TRBJ1-6|TRBV2
ASRSGDSHSPLH